These T cell receptor beta chains were read from a single sample in a study of blood T cells in healthy people across ages. TCRdb itself ran the 5' RACE reads through MiXCR, one entry per CDR3 protein. The table includes approximately 1,100,000 distinct CDR3 sequences, under 45% detected once. Sequencing was performed on blood. The receptors originated from a woman aged 55-70 years in good health. The CDR3 runs from the conserved cysteine through the conserved F or W. The D gene is left open where the match is weak. For some rows the clone size is stated as once, few or many, or as a class when expanded; others skip it.

j_call,v_call,clone_size,d_call,cdr3_nt,cdr3_aa
TRBJ2-7,TRBV20-1,.,.,TGCAGTGCCTCCGGGCCCGAATTATTCGAATGCGAGCAGTACTTC,CSASGPELFECEQYF
TRBJ2-1,TRBV25-1,.,TRBD2,TGTGCCAGCAGTGAACGGCGGGAGATTCGGAATGAGCAGTTCTTC,CASSERREIRNEQFF
TRBJ2-1,TRBV6-6,.,.,TGTGCCATATCCGGGACAAGACTCAATGAGCAGTTCTTC,CAISGTRLNEQFF
TRBJ2-7,TRBV29-1,few,TRBD2,TGCAGCGTGGAAGGGTTCAGCGGGAGGCACTCCTACGAGCAGTACTTC,CSVEGFSGRHSYEQYF
TRBJ2-7,TRBV4-1,many,TRBD2,TGCGCCAGCAGCCAAGATGCCGCGGGGGGGAGAGAGCAGTACTTC,CASSQDAAGGREQYF
TRBJ2-7,TRBV7-9,.,.,TGTGCCAGCAGCTTACCGGGACCGTCCTCCTACGAGCAGTACTTC,CASSLPGPSSYEQYF
TRBJ2-7,TRBV9,.,TRBD1,TGTGCCAGCAGCGACGGGACAGGGGATGAGCAGTACTTC,CASSDGTGDEQYF
TRBJ2-1,TRBV4-1,.,.,TGCGCCAGCAGCGATATGAATGAGCAGTTCTTC,CASSDMNEQFF
TRBJ2-3,TRBV6-4,many,.,TGTGCCAGCAGTGAAGGAGGCGGCACAGATACGCAGTATTTT,CASSEGGGTDTQYF
TRBJ2-3,TRBV5-1,few,TRBD2,TGCGCCAGCAGCTTGACTAGCGGGAGAAAATCAGATACGCAGTATTTT,CASSLTSGRKSDTQYF
TRBJ2-3,TRBV11-2,many,TRBD2,TGTGCCAGCAGCCTACTAGCGGGAGTGACAGATACGCAGTATTTT,CASSLLAGVTDTQYF
TRBJ2-5,TRBV6-2/TRBV6-3,.,TRBD2,TGTGCCAGCACCGGGGGGACTACGTACCAAGAGACCCAGTACTTC,CASTGGTTYQETQYF
TRBJ1-4,TRBV18,.,.,TGTGCCAGCTCACGAGGGACGGATACAAATGAAAAACTGTTTTTT,CASSRGTDTNEKLFF
TRBJ2-7,TRBV5-1,few,.,TGCGCCAGCAGCTTGACGCCCGCGGGGCTGTTCGAGCAGTACTTC,CASSLTPAGLFEQYF
TRBJ2-5,TRBV20-1,many,.,TGCAGTGCTAGAGCTGGGGGTACGGGGTACTTC,CSARAGGTGYF
TRBJ2-7,TRBV20-1,.,TRBD2,TGCAGTGCTACCGCTCCACTTAGCGGGAAGGTCCACGAGCAGTACTTC,CSATAPLSGKVHEQYF
TRBJ1-1,TRBV20-1,.,.,TGCAGTGCTAGAGAGGCGAAGGGACGCACTGAAGCTTTCTTT,CSAREAKGRTEAFF
TRBJ2-7,TRBV10-2,.,TRBD2,TGCGCCAGCAGTGGGGGGACTAGCGGGAGGGTACACGAGCAGTACTTC,CASSGGTSGRVHEQYF
TRBJ2-7,TRBV3-1,.,TRBD1,TGTGCCAGCAGCCACCCAACGGCTGGGACAGGGTCCTACGAGCAGTACTTC,CASSHPTAGTGSYEQYF
TRBJ2-7,TRBV7-8,.,.,TGTGCCAGCAGCTTACGAACTTACAAGCAGTACTTC,CASSLRTYKQYF
TRBJ1-1,TRBV20-1,.,TRBD1,TGCAGTGCTAGAGATCTCCGGACAGGGGGCTCGACTGAAGCTTTCTTT,CSARDLRTGGSTEAFF
TRBJ2-7,TRBV5-1,.,.,TGCGCCAGCAGCTGGAGACGGGGATCGGACGAGCAGTACTTC,CASSWRRGSDEQYF
TRBJ2-1,TRBV4-2,.,TRBD2,TGTGCCAGCAGCCAGTTAAGCGGGGCCAGCACCTACAATGAGCAGTTCTTC,CASSQLSGASTYNEQFF
TRBJ1-1,TRBV29-1,.,TRBD1,TGCAGCGTTGAAAGGACAGGCTTGAACACTGAAGCTTTCTTT,CSVERTGLNTEAFF
TRBJ2-7,TRBV12-3/TRBV12-4,.,TRBD2,TGTGCCAGCAGGACCGGGACTAGCCAAGCCTACGAGCAGTACTTC,CASRTGTSQAYEQYF
TRBJ2-1,TRBV6-5,few,TRBD2,TGTGCCAGCAGACCCGGGACTAGGCCTTCGGAGCAGTTCTTC,CASRPGTRPSEQFF
TRBJ2-7,TRBV6-1,.,.,TGTGCCAGCAGTAGGGCCCTTCAGGGAATATCAACCTACGAGCAGTACTTC,CASSRALQGISTYEQYF
TRBJ2-7,TRBV11-2,.,.,TGTGCCAGCAGCTTCGCCCAGGGGATCTCCTACGAGCAGTACTTC,CASSFAQGISYEQYF
TRBJ2-2,TRBV12-3/TRBV12-4,.,.,TGTGCCAGCACCGAACGGAACACCGGGGAGCTGTTTTTT,CASTERNTGELFF
TRBJ1-5,TRBV10-3,.,.,TGTGCCATCAACCTGGACCCTAGCAATCAGCCCCAGCATTTT,CAINLDPSNQPQHF
TRBJ2-7,TRBV20-1,.,.,TGCAGTGCACCATTAGCGTCTACCGCCTACGAGCAGTACTTC,CSAPLASTAYEQYF
TRBJ1-1,TRBV27,.,.,TGTGCCAGCAAATATAAGGGGTATTCGAACACTGAAGCTTTCTTT,CASKYKGYSNTEAFF
TRBJ2-7,TRBV6-1,many,TRBD2,TGTGCCAGCAGTGGGCTAGCGGGAGCTTCCTACGAGCAGTACTTC,CASSGLAGASYEQYF
TRBJ2-2,TRBV28,.,.,TGTGCCAGCAGTTCGCCCGGGACCTCTAGGCTTGGCACCGGGGAGCTGTTTTTT,CASSSPGTSRLGTGELFF